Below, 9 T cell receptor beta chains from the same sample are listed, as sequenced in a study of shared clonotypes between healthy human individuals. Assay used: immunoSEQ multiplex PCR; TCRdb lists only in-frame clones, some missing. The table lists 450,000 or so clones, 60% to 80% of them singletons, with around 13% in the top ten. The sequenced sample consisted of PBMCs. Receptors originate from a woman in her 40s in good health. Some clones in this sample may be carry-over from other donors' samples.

In DNA, the CDR3 is TGCGCCAGCAGCCTAGACAGGGGAAGGGGAAACTATGGCTACACCTTC. It yields the protein CASSLDRGRGNYGYTF. This sequence joins TRBV4-1 and TRBJ1-2, with 8 bases that match TRBD1. V gave up 4 bases and J gave up 2 bases; unmatched junction bases: 9. Germline lookup yields CDR1 MGHRA and CDR2 YSYEKL. The CDR3 has 16 residues.

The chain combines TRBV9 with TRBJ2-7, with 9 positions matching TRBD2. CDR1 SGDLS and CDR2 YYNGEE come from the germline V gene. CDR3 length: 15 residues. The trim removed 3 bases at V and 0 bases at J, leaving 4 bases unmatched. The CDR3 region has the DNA TGTGCCAGCAGCGCGGGACTAGCCCTCTCCTACGAGCAGTACTTC. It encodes CASSAGLALSYEQYF.

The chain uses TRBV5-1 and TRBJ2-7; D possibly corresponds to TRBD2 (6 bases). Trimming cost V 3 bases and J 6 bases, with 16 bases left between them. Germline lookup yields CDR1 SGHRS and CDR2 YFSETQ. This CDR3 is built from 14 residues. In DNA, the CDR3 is TGCGCCAGCAGCTCGTCGTGGGGGGTAGGCGAGCAGTACTTC. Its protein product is CASSSSWGVGEQYF.

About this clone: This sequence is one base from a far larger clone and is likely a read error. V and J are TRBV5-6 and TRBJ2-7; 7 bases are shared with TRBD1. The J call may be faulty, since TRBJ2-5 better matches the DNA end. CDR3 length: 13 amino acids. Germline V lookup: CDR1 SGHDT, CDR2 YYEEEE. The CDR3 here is CAGSRTGWETQYF. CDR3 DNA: TGTGCCGGCAGTCGGACAGGCTGGGAGACCCAGTACTTC.

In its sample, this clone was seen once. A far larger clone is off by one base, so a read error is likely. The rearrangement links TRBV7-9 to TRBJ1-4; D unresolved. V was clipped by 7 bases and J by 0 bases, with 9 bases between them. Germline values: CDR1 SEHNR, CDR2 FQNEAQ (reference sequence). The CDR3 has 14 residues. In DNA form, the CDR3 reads TGTGCCAGCAACTTGACCTCAACTAATGAAAAACTGTTTTTT. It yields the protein CASNLTSTNEKLFF.

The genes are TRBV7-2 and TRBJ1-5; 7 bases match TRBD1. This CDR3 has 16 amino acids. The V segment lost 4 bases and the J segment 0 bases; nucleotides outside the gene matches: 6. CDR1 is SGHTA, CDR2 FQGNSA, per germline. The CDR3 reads CASSSGTAYSNQPQHF. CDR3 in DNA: TGTGCCAGCAGCTCCGGGACAGCTTATAGCAATCAGCCCCAGCATTTT.

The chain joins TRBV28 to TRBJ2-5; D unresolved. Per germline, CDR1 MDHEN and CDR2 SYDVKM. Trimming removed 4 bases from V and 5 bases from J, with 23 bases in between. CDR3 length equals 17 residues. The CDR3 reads CASSSVMPRNHPETQYF. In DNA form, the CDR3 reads TGTGCCAGCAGTTCCGTGATGCCCCGAAACCATCCGGAGACCCAGTACTTC.

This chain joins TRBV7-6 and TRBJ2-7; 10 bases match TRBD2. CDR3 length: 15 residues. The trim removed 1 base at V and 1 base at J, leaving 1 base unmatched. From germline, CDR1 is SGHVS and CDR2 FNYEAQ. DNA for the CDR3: TGTGCCAGCAGCTTAGGGACTAGCGGTTCCTACGAGCAGTACTTC. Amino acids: CASSLGTSGSYEQYF. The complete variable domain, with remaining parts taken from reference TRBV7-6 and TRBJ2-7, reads GAGVSQSPRYKVTKRGQDVALRCDPISGHVSLYWYRQALGQGPEFLTYFNYEAQQDKSGLPNDRFSAERPEGSISTLTIQRTEQRDSAMYRCASSLGTSGSYEQYFGPGTRLTVT.

The CDR3 loop reads CASSIVSSGNTIYF. The CDR3, as DNA: TGTGCCAGTAGTATCGTATCCTCTGGAAACACCATATATTTT. This sequence joins TRBV19 and TRBJ1-3; D remains ambiguous. Per the germline V gene, CDR1 is LNHDA and CDR2 is SQIVND (reference sequence). V shed 3 bases and J shed 0 bases, with 6 bases lying between them. The CDR3 consists of 14 residues. Variable domain in full (rest from reference TRBV19 and TRBJ1-3): DGGITQSPKYLFRKEGQNVTLSCEQNLNHDAMYWYRQDPGQGLRLIYYSQIVNDFQKGDIAEGYSVSREKKESFPLTVTSAQKNPTAFYLCASSIVSSGNTIYFGEGSWLTVV.